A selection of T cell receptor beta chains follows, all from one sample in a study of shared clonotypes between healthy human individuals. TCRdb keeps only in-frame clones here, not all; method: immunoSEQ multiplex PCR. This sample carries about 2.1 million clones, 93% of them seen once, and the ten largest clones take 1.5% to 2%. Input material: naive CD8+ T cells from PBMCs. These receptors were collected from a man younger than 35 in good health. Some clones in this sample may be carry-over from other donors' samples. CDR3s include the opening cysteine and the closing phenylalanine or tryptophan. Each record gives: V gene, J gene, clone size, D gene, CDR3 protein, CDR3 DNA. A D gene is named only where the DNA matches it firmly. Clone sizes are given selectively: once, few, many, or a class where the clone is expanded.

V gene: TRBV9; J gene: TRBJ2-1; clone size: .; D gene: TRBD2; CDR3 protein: CASSVGTTLGNEQFF; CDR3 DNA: TGTGCCAGCAGCGTCGGGACTACCCTCGGCAATGAGCAGTTCTTC
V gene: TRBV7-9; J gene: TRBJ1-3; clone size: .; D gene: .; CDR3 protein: CASSPSGNTIYF; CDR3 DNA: TGTGCCAGCAGCCCCTCCGGAAACACCATATATTTT
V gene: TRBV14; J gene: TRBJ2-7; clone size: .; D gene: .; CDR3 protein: CASSQDGGTSYEQYF; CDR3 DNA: TGTGCCAGCAGCCAAGATGGGGGGACCAGCTACGAGCAGTACTTC
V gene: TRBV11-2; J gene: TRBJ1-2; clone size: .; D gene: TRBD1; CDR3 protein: CASSLGGLGGYTF; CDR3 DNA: TGTGCCAGCAGCCTAGGGGGCCTGGGTGGCTACACCTTC
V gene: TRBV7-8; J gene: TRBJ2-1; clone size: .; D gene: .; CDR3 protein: CASSPADYNEQFF; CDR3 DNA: TGTGCCAGCAGCCCTGCCGACTACAATGAGCAGTTCTTC
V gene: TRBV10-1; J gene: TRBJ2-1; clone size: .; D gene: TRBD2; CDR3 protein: CASSDNSGRDEQFF; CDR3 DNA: TGCGCCAGCAGTGATAATAGCGGGAGGGATGAGCAGTTCTTC
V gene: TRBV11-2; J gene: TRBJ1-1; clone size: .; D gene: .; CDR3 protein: CASSLGWTDMNTEAFF; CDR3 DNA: TGTGCCAGCAGCTTAGGTTGGACAGATATGAACACTGAAGCTTTCTTT
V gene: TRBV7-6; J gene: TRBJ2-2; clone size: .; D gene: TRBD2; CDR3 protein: CASSLEAGEMAGELFF; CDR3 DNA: TGTGCCAGCAGCTTAGAGGCGGGAGAGATGGCCGGGGAGCTGTTTTTT
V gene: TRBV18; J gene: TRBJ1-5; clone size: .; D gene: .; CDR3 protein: CASSQQTLNQPQHF; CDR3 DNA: TGTGCCAGCTCACAACAGACCCTCAATCAGCCCCAGCATTTT
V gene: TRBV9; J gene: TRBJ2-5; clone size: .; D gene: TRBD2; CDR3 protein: CASSSDLAGGGETQYF; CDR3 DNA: TGTGCCAGCAGCAGCGACCTAGCGGGAGGAGGTGAGACCCAGTACTTC
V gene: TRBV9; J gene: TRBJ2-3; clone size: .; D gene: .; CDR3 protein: CASSVQTRDETQYF; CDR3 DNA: TGTGCCAGCAGCGTACAGACCCGGGACGAGACGCAGTATTTT
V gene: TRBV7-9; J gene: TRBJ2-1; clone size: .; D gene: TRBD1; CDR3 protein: CASSLVRDRVYNEQFF; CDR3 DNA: TGTGCCAGCAGCTTAGTTCGGGACAGGGTCTACAATGAGCAGTTCTTC
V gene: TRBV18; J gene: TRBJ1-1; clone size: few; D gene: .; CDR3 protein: CASSPSVISEAFF; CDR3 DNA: TGTGCCAGCTCACCAAGTGTGATCAGTGAGGCTTTCTTT
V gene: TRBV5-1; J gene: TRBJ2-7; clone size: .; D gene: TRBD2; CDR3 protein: CASSLAGSSYEQYF; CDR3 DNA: TGCGCCAGCAGCCTAGCGGGGAGCTCCTACGAGCAGTACTTC
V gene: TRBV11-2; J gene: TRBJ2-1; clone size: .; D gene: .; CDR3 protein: CASSLVRGLSSYNEQFF; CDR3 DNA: TGTGCCAGCAGCTTAGTTCGGGGGTTGAGCTCCTACAATGAGCAGTTCTTC
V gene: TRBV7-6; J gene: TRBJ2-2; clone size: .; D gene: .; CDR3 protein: CASSLAYSPNTGELFF; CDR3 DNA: TGTGCCAGCAGCTTAGCGTATAGCCCGAACACCGGGGAGCTGTTTTTT
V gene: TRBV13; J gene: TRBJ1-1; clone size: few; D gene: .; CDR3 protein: CASSLTENTEAFF; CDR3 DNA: TGTGCCAGCAGCTTAACCGAGAACACTGAAGCTTTCTTT
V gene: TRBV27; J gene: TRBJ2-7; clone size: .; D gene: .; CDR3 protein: CASSLYSLGEEQYF; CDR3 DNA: TGTGCCAGCAGTTTATATAGCCTTGGTGAGGAGCAGTACTTC
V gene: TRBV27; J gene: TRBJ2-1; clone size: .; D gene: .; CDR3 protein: CASSLRATPSNEQFF; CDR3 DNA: TGTGCCAGCAGTTTACGTGCGACACCGAGTAATGAGCAGTTCTTC
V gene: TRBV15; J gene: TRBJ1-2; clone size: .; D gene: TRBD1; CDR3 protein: CATSRGQVGYGYTF; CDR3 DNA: TGTGCCACCAGCAGGGGACAGGTTGGCTATGGCTACACCTTC
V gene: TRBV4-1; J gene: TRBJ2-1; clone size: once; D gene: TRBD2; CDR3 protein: CASSQGGSGRAYNEQFF; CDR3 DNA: TGCGCCAGCAGCCAAGGGGGTAGTGGGAGGGCCTACAATGAGCAGTTCTTC
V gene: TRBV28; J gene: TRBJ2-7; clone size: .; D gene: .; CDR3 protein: CASSLSFGYEQYF; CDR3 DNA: TGTGCCAGCAGTTTATCTTTCGGATACGAGCAGTACTTC
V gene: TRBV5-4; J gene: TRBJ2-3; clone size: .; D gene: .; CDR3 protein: CASSWDSGTDTQYF; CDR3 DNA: TGTGCCAGCAGCTGGGACTCCGGCACAGATACGCAGTATTTT
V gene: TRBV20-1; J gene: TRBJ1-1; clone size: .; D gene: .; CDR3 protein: CSAKIEAFF; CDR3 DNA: TGCAGTGCTAAAATTGAAGCTTTCTTT
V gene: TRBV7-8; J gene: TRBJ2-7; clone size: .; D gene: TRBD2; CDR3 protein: CASSLVVWREDYEQYF; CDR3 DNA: TGTGCCAGCAGCTTAGTTGTCTGGCGGGAGGACTACGAGCAGTACTTC
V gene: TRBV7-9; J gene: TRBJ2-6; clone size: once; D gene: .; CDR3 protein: CGEGGRSSGANVLTF; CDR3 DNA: TGTGGAGAGGGGGGCCGGAGCTCTGGGGCCAACGTCCTGACTTTC
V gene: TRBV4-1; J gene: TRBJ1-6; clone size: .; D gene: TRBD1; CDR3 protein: CASSHGQGANSPLHF; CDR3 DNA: TGCGCCAGCAGCCATGGACAGGGGGCTAATTCACCCCTCCACTTT
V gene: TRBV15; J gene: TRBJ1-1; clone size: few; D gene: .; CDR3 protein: CATSSGPGTEAFF; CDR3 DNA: TGTGCCACCAGCAGCGGGCCGGGCACTGAAGCTTTCTTT
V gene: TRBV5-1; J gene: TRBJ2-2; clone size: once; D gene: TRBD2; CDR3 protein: CASSYQREGNTGELFF; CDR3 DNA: TGCGCCAGCAGTTACCAGCGGGAGGGGAACACCGGGGAGCTGTTTTTT
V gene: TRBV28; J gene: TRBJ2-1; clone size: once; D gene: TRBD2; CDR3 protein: CASGLAGGPGANEQFF; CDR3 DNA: TGTGCCAGCGGGTTAGCGGGAGGGCCGGGGGCCAATGAGCAGTTCTTC
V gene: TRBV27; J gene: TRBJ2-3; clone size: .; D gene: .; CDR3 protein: CASSLSLTSTDTQYF; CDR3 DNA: TGTGCCAGCAGCCTATCCTTAACTAGCACAGATACGCAGTATTTT